This T cell receptor beta chain is from a study of long-term antiretroviral therapy in people with HIV. Study-level information: Initial samples were collected about a decade before the 2015 immediate-ART recommendation.

The authors ran the immunoSEQ assay, v3.0, at survey level. Per sample, sequencing targeted roughly 35,000-50,000 T-cell genomes. The assay was immunoSEQ multiplex PCR, and TCRdb's table has in-frame clones only and misses some. This sample has roughly 28,000 clones, with approximately 90% found just once. The TCR originated in a middle-aged woman with HIV. The specimen was unsorted PBMCs, collected more than 5 years after starting antiretroviral therapy.

For the CDR3, the DNA is TGTGCCAGCAGCGTAGGCGGGGGGAGCGAGCAGTACTTC. Its translation is CASSVGGGSEQYF. This chain connects TRBV9 to TRBJ2-7; 8 bases are a match to TRBD2. The junction had 2 bases not matched to a gene; V was cut back by 0 bases and J by 6 bases. The CDR3 has 13 residues. Germline V CDR1 and CDR2: SGDLS, YYNGEE.